This is a list of T cell receptor beta chains from one sample in a study of relationships among human T cell subsets. TCRdb fed the multiplex PCR reads into MiXCR, producing one record per CDR3 protein. The sample contains some 13,000 distinct CDR3 sequences, about 60% of which appear only once. Sequenced input: Tregs sorted from blood. The source is a middle-aged man in good health. Each CDR3 is given with its conserved first and last residue. D genes are given only for firm matches. Clone size appears in some rows only: once, few, many, or a class for an expanded clone.

j_gene | v_gene | d_gene | abundance | len | CDR3aa | CDR3nt
TRBJ2-1 | TRBV5-1 | . | . | 13 | CASSFREGGLQFF | TGCGCCAGCAGCTTCCGAGAGGGCGGGTTGCAGTTCTTC
TRBJ2-1 | TRBV12-2 | . | few | 18 | CASRLALRSLIGENEQFF | TGTGCAAGTCGCTTAGCCCTTCGCTCACTCATCGGGGAGAATGAGCAGTTCTTC
TRBJ1-1 | TRBV28 | TRBD1 | . | 12 | CASSLLQGGAFF | TGTGCCAGCAGTCTACTACAGGGGGGCGCTTTCTTT
TRBJ2-7 | TRBV6-5 | . | once | 15 | CASSYFVQGEYEQYF | TGTGCCAGCAGTTATTTTGTACAGGGCGAGTACGAGCAGTACTTC
TRBJ1-1 | TRBV7-8 | . | few | 14 | CASSLVGGNTEAFF | TGTGCCAGCAGCTTAGTAGGGGGGAACACTGAAGCTTTCTTT
TRBJ2-3 | TRBV19 | . | . | 13 | CASSRRDTDTQYF | TGTGCCAGTAGTCGGCGGGATACAGATACGCAGTATTTT
TRBJ1-2 | TRBV19 | . | . | 13 | CASSTPRREGYTF | TGTGCCAGTAGTACGCCCCGCCGGGAGGGCTACACCTTC
TRBJ2-4 | TRBV29-1 | . | few | 14 | CSCQTGSAKNIQYF | TGCAGCTGTCAAACCGGGTCAGCCAAAAACATTCAGTACTTC
TRBJ1-1 | TRBV30 | . | . | 12 | CACMPANTEAFF | TGTGCCTGCATGCCGGCGAACACTGAAGCTTTCTTT
TRBJ2-5 | TRBV14 | . | . | 16 | CASSRAQAFYKETQYF | TGTGCCAGCAGCCGGGCACAGGCTTTTTACAAAGAGACCCAGTACTTC
TRBJ2-1 | TRBV29-1 | TRBD1 | few | 13 | CSVEGDRVNEQFF | TGCAGCGTTGAGGGGGACAGGGTTAATGAGCAGTTCTTC
TRBJ2-7 | TRBV28 | . | few | 16 | CGTKPYYLESGYEQYF | TGTGGAACGAAACCCTACTATTTAGAAAGCGGGTACGAGCAGTACTTC
TRBJ1-1 | TRBV28 | . | . | 13 | CASSSSMNTEAFF | TGTGCCAGCAGTTCGAGTATGAACACTGAAGCTTTCTTT
TRBJ1-1 | TRBV29-1 | . | . | 13 | CSVFRTLNTEAFF | TGCAGCGTGTTTAGGACCTTGAACACTGAAGCTTTCTTT
TRBJ2-4 | TRBV28 | . | . | 15 | CASSSVGAGKNIQYF | TGTGCCAGCAGTTCGGTGGGGGCAGGCAAAAACATTCAGTACTTC
TRBJ2-6 | TRBV29-1 | . | . | 13 | CSVGSLVANVLTF | TGCAGCGTTGGGTCCTTGGTTGCCAACGTCCTGACTTTC
TRBJ1-1 | TRBV12-3/TRBV12-4 | . | . | 20 | CASSFITPYGGGDRDTEAFF | TGTGCCAGCAGTTTTATTACCCCCTACGGGGGAGGGGATCGGGACACTGAAGCTTTCTTT
TRBJ2-1 | TRBV4-1 | . | few | 14 | CASRLTGFNNEQFF | TGCGCCAGCAGACTGACAGGCTTCAACAATGAGCAGTTCTTC
TRBJ2-1 | TRBV4-2 | . | once | 20 | CASSPRGPTFIGSALNEQFF | TGTGCCAGCAGCCCTCGAGGTCCGACGTTTATCGGGAGCGCCCTCAATGAGCAGTTCTTC
TRBJ2-1 | TRBV20-1 | . | . | 11 | CSAPLGHEQFF | TGCAGTGCCCCCCTAGGGCATGAGCAGTTCTTC
TRBJ2-3 | TRBV12-3/TRBV12-4 | . | few | 16 | CASSRNRRTSTDTQYF | TGTGCCAGCAGTCGCAATCGCAGGACGAGCACAGATACGCAGTATTTT
TRBJ1-4 | TRBV30 | TRBD1 | . | 13 | CAWNRDRDEKLFF | TGTGCCTGGAACCGGGACAGGGACGAAAAACTGTTTTTT
TRBJ2-5 | TRBV29-1 | . | once | 13 | CSAAPQVGETQYF | TGCAGCGCCGCCCCGCAAGTCGGAGAGACCCAGTACTTC
TRBJ2-7 | TRBV10-3 | . | . | 14 | CAISGGRSSYEQYF | TGTGCCATCAGTGGGGGCCGTAGCTCCTACGAGCAGTACTTC
TRBJ1-1 | TRBV20-1 | TRBD1 | . | 15 | CSASDRGRWDTEAFF | TGCAGTGCTTCGGACAGGGGGCGTTGGGACACTGAAGCTTTCTTT
TRBJ1-2 | TRBV20-1 | TRBD1 | few | 13 | CSAGQGANYGYTF | TGCAGTGCTGGACAGGGGGCTAACTATGGCTACACCTTC
TRBJ1-5 | TRBV7-3 | . | . | 18 | CASSSLRREGGVGQPQHF | TGTGCCAGCAGCTCCCTCCGACGTGAAGGGGGAGTTGGTCAGCCCCAGCATTTT
TRBJ2-7 | TRBV28 | TRBD2 | . | 13 | CAIGLAGRYEQYF | TGTGCCATCGGACTAGCGGGAAGATACGAGCAGTACTTC
TRBJ2-4 | TRBV28 | . | . | 15 | CASKAGRKAKNIQYF | TGTGCCAGCAAGGCAGGGAGGAAGGCCAAAAACATTCAGTACTTC
TRBJ2-5 | TRBV20-1 | . | . | 14 | CSAYTAGGEKTQYF | TGCAGTGCCTACACAGCAGGGGGGGAGAAGACCCAGTACTTC
TRBJ1-2 | TRBV20-1 | . | once | 15 | CSAPQIGGADYGYTF | TGCAGTGCTCCCCAGATCGGGGGCGCGGACTATGGCTACACCTTC
TRBJ2-7 | TRBV5-1 | . | . | 14 | CASSLEIGGYEQYF | TGCGCCAGCAGCTTGGAAATAGGGGGGTACGAGCAGTACTTC
TRBJ2-2 | TRBV28 | . | . | 18 | CASSPLPMKQFGTGELFF | TGTGCCAGCAGTCCACTCCCAATGAAGCAGTTCGGGACGGGGGAGCTGTTTTTT
TRBJ1-1 | TRBV11-2 | TRBD1 | . | 14 | CASSYRDSDTEAFF | TGTGCCAGCAGCTACCGGGACAGTGACACTGAAGCTTTCTTT
TRBJ1-5 | TRBV20-1 | . | . | 14 | CSAREAGFNQPQHF | TGCAGTGCTAGAGAGGCAGGGTTCAATCAGCCCCAGCATTTT
TRBJ1-1 | TRBV28 | TRBD1 | . | 12 | CATGTGGTEAFF | TGTGCGACCGGGACAGGGGGCACTGAAGCTTTCTTT
TRBJ2-3 | TRBV5-1 | . | . | 14 | CASRAGTIADTQYF | TGCGCCAGCAGGGCCGGGACAATCGCAGATACGCAGTATTTT
TRBJ1-1 | TRBV28 | TRBD1 | . | 14 | CASKQGRVNTEAFF | TGTGCCAGCAAACAGGGGAGAGTGAACACTGAAGCTTTCTTT
TRBJ1-2 | TRBV10-3 | TRBD1 | . | 13 | CAVGRDRDYGYTF | TGTGCCGTCGGTCGGGACAGGGACTATGGCTACACCTTC
TRBJ2-1 | TRBV11-2 | . | . | 12 | CASSSGGPEQFF | TGTGCCAGCAGCTCGGGGGGCCCTGAGCAGTTCTTC
TRBJ1-5 | TRBV19 | TRBD1 | . | 19 | CASSTPTGAEINGNQPQHF | TGTGCCAGTAGTACGCCCACAGGGGCCGAAATAAATGGCAATCAGCCCCAGCATTTT
TRBJ1-1 | TRBV11-2 | . | . | 15 | CASRPRRQTNTEAFF | TGTGCCAGCAGGCCCAGACGGCAGACGAACACTGAAGCTTTCTTT
TRBJ1-5 | TRBV6-1 | . | few | 13 | CASNVNSNQPQHF | TGTGCCAGCAACGTTAATAGCAATCAGCCCCAGCATTTT
TRBJ1-1 | TRBV3-1 | . | few | 13 | CASSREYDTEAFF | TGTGCCAGCAGCCGAGAATACGACACTGAAGCTTTCTTT
TRBJ2-2 | TRBV19 | . | . | 13 | CASSGGVAGELFF | TGTGCCAGTAGTGGCGGGGTGGCCGGGGAGCTGTTTTTT
TRBJ2-7 | TRBV11-2 | TRBD1 | . | 15 | CASSPDRGGSYEQYF | TGTGCCAGCAGCCCCGACAGGGGGGGCTCCTACGAGCAGTACTTC
TRBJ2-6 | TRBV19 | TRBD2 | . | 15 | CASSPRTSGRNVLTF | TGTGCCAGTAGTCCCCGGACTAGCGGGAGGAACGTCCTGACTTTC
TRBJ2-1 | TRBV5-4 | TRBD1 | . | 15 | CASTHKQGRDNEQFF | TGCGCCAGCACGCACAAACAGGGGAGAGACAATGAGCAGTTCTTC
TRBJ1-5 | TRBV12-3/TRBV12-4 | . | . | 13 | CASSLDSLQPQHF | TGTGCCAGCAGTTTGGACAGTCTTCAGCCCCAGCATTTT
TRBJ1-1 | TRBV20-1 | TRBD1 | . | 14 | CSARGDRGNTEAFF | TGCAGTGCTAGAGGGGACAGAGGGAACACTGAAGCTTTCTTT
TRBJ2-3 | TRBV6-1 | . | once | 14 | CASSEQGPTDTQYF | TGTGCCAGCAGTGAACAGGGGCCCACAGATACGCAGTATTTT
TRBJ2-6 | TRBV7-2 | . | few | 15 | CASSLEGAGANVLTF | TGTGCCAGCAGCTTAGAAGGGGCTGGGGCCAACGTCCTGACTTTC
TRBJ2-7 | TRBV11-2 | . | medium-sized | 14 | CASSSSRGPDEQYF | TGTGCCAGCAGCTCAAGCAGGGGCCCCGACGAGCAGTACTTC
TRBJ2-3 | TRBV6-1 | . | . | 12 | CASRGLADTQYF | TGTGCCAGCAGAGGGTTAGCAGATACGCAGTATTTT
TRBJ1-2 | TRBV7-9 | TRBD1 | . | 15 | CASSPQGEANYGYTF | TGTGCCAGCAGCCCACAGGGGGAAGCTAACTATGGCTACACCTTC